Given below is one TCR beta chain in context. Its antigen remains unidentified. Template switching by 5'RACE with UMIs generated the TCR beta cDNA. TCRdb re-called the 5' RACE reads; one entry per CDR3 protein, DNA not given. The listing contains 200,000 to 300,000 distinct CDR3 sequences. CDR3 length: 15 amino acids. This entry belongs to a study of T cells expressing NK-cell markers. Study context: Sorted CD3+CD56+NKG2C+, CD3+CD56+NKG2C- and CD3+CD56-NKG2C+ T cells provided the TCR beta repertoires. The eight sequenced donors comprised seven who were HCMV-seropositive and one who was seronegative. Findings and caveats of the study: Researchers report these clonotypes also headed the CD3+CD56-NKG2C+ fraction in a handful of donors.

V is TRBV12-3 or TRBV12-4 and J is TRBJ1-5; with no DNA, the TCRdb D assignment of TRBD1 cannot be verified. The origin of this receptor is a woman between 18 and 75 years old in good health. Sequencing was carried out using blood T cells: a sorted CD56 or NKG2C T cell subset, CD4+ or CD8+ T cells, or bulk PBMC T cells (not recorded which). The CDR3 protein is CASNTGGKGNQPQHF.